This passage covers 30 T cell receptor beta chains from one sample sequenced in a study of CD8 T cells in Susac syndrome. Random hexamers were used to reverse transcribe about 0.5 to 1 ug of RNA. TCRdb redid the calling of the immunoSEQ multiplex PCR reads with MiXCR, one entry per CDR3 protein. Found here are approximately 71,000 distinct CDR3 sequences, 95% to 96% of them singletons; the top ten hold approximately 0.11%. The specimen was CD4+ T cells from PBMCs. These receptors were collected from a human donor with multiple sclerosis.

The J gene is TRBJ1-1, the V gene TRBV13; 7 nucleotides match TRBD1. This CDR3 is built from 13 residues. The germline V gene encodes CDR1 PRHDT and CDR2 FYEKMQ (reference sequence). V gave up 4 bases and J gave up 4 bases; unmatched junction bases: 3. CDR3 region: CASSSYRGTEAFF. In DNA form, the CDR3 reads TGTGCCAGCAGCTCTTACAGGGGCACTGAAGCTTTCTTT.

The rearrangement joins TRBV5-1 to TRBJ1-5; D call uncertain. The CDR3 loop spans 13 amino acids. Germline V gene data show CDR1 as SGHRS and CDR2 as YFSETQ. Trimming took 0 bases from V and 4 from J, leaving 5 bases between them. This chain's CDR3 is CASSLEPNQPQHF. The DNA for the CDR3 is TGCGCCAGCAGCTTGGAACCGAATCAGCCCCAGCATTTT.

This chain joins TRBV2 and TRBJ2-7; 9 positions agree with TRBD1. Germline V gene lookup returns CDR1 SNHLY and CDR2 FYNNEI. The CDR3 sequence is 14 residues long. J gave up 3 bases and V 4 bases, and 4 bases lay outside the gene matches. CDR3 in amino acids: CASSALTGGYEQYF. CDR3 bases: TGTGCCAGCAGTGCATTGACAGGGGGCTACGAGCAGTACTTC.

The chain carries TRBV4-2 and TRBJ1-5, with D uncertain. Per the germline V gene, CDR1 is LGHNA and CDR2 is YNFKEQ. V was trimmed by 1 base and J by 3 bases, leaving 7 bases between them. This CDR3 contains 14 residues. The DNA of the CDR3 is TGTGCCAGCAGCCAAGTTGAAGCCAATCAGCCCCAGCATTTT. As protein: CASSQVEANQPQHF.

The CDR3 protein is CASSQGRLAVSRETQYF. CDR3 nucleotide sequence: TGTGCCAGCAGCCAGGGTAGACTAGCGGTTTCCAGAGAGACCCAGTACTTC. The V and J genes are TRBV4-2 and TRBJ2-5; TRBD2 matches at 9 bases. J gave up 4 bases and V 3 bases, and 12 bases lay outside the gene matches. Looked up from germline, CDR1 is LGHNA and CDR2 is YNFKEQ. This CDR3 is built from 17 residues.

The CDR3 DNA sequence: TGTGCCAGCAGTTACTCGGTTGGGGTGGGGGAGACCCAGTACTTC. It specifies CASSYSVGVGETQYF. This chain uses TRBV6-2 or TRBV6-3 with TRBJ2-5; no clear D gene. V shed 0 bases and J shed 5 bases, with 13 bases lying between them. The CDR3 covers 15 residues. CDR1 and CDR2 from the germline V gene are MNHEY and SVGEGT.

J is TRBJ2-5 and V is TRBV7-8; 8 nucleotides line up with TRBD1. The CDR3 is made up of 14 amino acids. Trimming took 3 bases from V and 5 from J; bases not matched to a gene: 5. Germline V gives CDR1 SGHVS, CDR2 FQNEAQ. CDR3 nucleotides: TGTGCCAGCAGCTTGTGGACAGGGCGGGAGACCCAGTACTTC. It specifies CASSLWTGRETQYF.

The V call is TRBV12-3 or TRBV12-4, the J call TRBJ2-2, with D perhaps being TRBD1 or TRBD2 (6 bases each). Trimming shortened V by 11 bases and J by 4 bases, and 20 bases separated the two germline ends. This CDR3 has 15 residues. CDR3 sequence (DNA): TGTGCCGGCCAACAGGGCGTTAGCGGCACCGGGGAGCTGTTTTTT. The encoded protein is CAGQQGVSGTGELFF.

CDR3 bases: TGCGCCAGTGGACTAGACCACACCGGGGAGCTGTTTTTT. As protein: CASGLDHTGELFF. The V gene is TRBV5-1, the J gene TRBJ2-2; 7 bases match TRBD2. V lost 8 bases and J lost 3; bases outside the gene matches: 4. The CDR3 covers 13 residues. Germline loops: CDR1 SGHRS, CDR2 YFSETQ.

This clonotype was recorded only once. The V call is TRBV29-1, the J call TRBJ2-6; D may be TRBD1 (5 bases). CDR3 size: 13 residues. From germline, CDR1 is SQVTM and CDR2 ANQGSEA. V was trimmed by 5 bases and J by 1 base, leaving 6 bases between them. The CDR3 DNA is TGCAGCGTTTCAGGGTCTGGGGCCAACGTCCTGACTTTC. Protein product: CSVSGSGANVLTF.

The chain employs TRBV6-5 and TRBJ1-2, with D possibly TRBD1 on 6 matching bases. V gave up 0 bases and J gave up 4 bases, with 21 bases separating them. The CDR3 length is 18 residues. Germline V gene lookup returns CDR1 MNHEY and CDR2 SVGAGI. The CDR3 here is CASSYSSLGRQAGYGYTF. Here the CDR3 DNA reads TGTGCCAGCAGTTACTCGAGCCTGGGAAGACAGGCGGGCTATGGCTACACCTTC.

The gene calls are TRBV6-1 and TRBJ1-5, with D uncertain. The CDR3 consists of 15 residues. Germline values: CDR1 MNHNS, CDR2 SASEGT. The V gene lost 2 bases and the J gene lost 9 bases, with 17 bases spanning the gap. CDR3 in DNA: TGTGCCAGCAGTGAATACGCCATTACACCTCGGCCCCAGCATTTT. Encoded protein: CASSEYAITPRPQHF.

The chain combines TRBV9 with TRBJ1-1; D is undetermined. V was trimmed by 2 bases and J by 1 base, leaving 9 bases between them. In germline, CDR1 is SGDLS, CDR2 YYNGEE. This CDR3 region has 14 residues. CDR3 loop: CASSVSHRNTEAFF. CDR3 DNA: TGTGCCAGCAGCGTCAGTCACCGGAACACTGAAGCTTTCTTT.

The rearrangement links TRBV5-1 to TRBJ1-1, with D uncertain. This CDR3 has 13 amino acids. V dropped 3 bases and J dropped 1 base, with 7 bases sitting between them. CDR1 and CDR2 (germline): SGHRS, YFSETQ. The CDR3 coding sequence is TGCGCCAGCAGCTGGACGGCGAACACTGAAGCTTTCTTT. Its translation: CASSWTANTEAFF.

The V and J genes are TRBV2 and TRBJ1-2; TRBD1 aligns across 9 bases. Per the germline V gene, CDR1 is SNHLY and CDR2 is FYNNEI. This CDR3 has 13 amino acids. V was clipped by 6 bases and J by 8 bases; unmatched bases: 7. The CDR3 sequence: CASSGTGGRGYTF. The CDR3 DNA reads TGTGCCAGCAGCGGTACAGGGGGCAGGGGCTACACCTTC.

The rearrangement links TRBV18 to TRBJ1-5, with D uncertain. Germline V lookup: CDR1 KGHSH, CDR2 LQKENI. The CDR3 consists of 15 residues. Trimming removed 4 bases from V and 5 bases from J, with 15 bases in between. This CDR3 reads CASSLGLTGDQPQHF. CDR3 sequence (DNA): TGTGCCAGCTCACTCGGACTTACCGGCGATCAGCCCCAGCATTTT.

V gene TRBV11-2 combines with J gene TRBJ2-2; D gene uncertain. Trimming removed 1 base at V and 6 bases at J, with 15 bases between. Per the germline V gene, CDR1 is SGHAT and CDR2 is FQNNGV. The CDR3 has 16 residues. This chain's CDR3 is CASSLVGIRDAGELFF. The CDR3 DNA reads TGTGCCAGCAGCTTAGTAGGGATTAGAGATGCCGGGGAGCTGTTTTTT.

The V call is TRBV12-3 or TRBV12-4, the J call TRBJ2-3; 7 bases line up with TRBD2. This CDR3 is built from 16 residues. J gave up 3 bases and V 5 bases, and 11 bases lay outside the gene matches. CDR3 residues: CASSGGDFRGTDTQYF. CDR3 DNA: TGTGCCAGCAGTGGGGGGGATTTCCGGGGTACAGATACGCAGTATTTT.

The rearrangement uses TRBV21-1 and TRBJ1-5; the D call TRBD1 from the table was never checked on the DNA. TRBV21-1 is described as a pseudogene. The CDR3 has 13 residues. The DNA of the CDR3 is TGTGCCAGCACCCTATGGGGGGATCAGCCCCAGCATTTT. Its translation: CASTLWGDQPQHF.

The DNA for the CDR3 is TGTGCCAGCAGCTTAGAAGCGGGGGCCTACAATGAGCAGTTCTTC. Its protein product is CASSLEAGAYNEQFF. This sequence joins TRBV7-2 and TRBJ2-1; TRBD2 matches at 8 bases. The germline gives CDR1 SGHTA, CDR2 FQGNSA. The CDR3 contains 15 residues. With 1 base clipped from V and 2 bases from J, the junction kept 1 base outside the gene matches.

The chain couples TRBV19 to TRBJ2-2; weak D call: TRBD2 (6 bases). The V and J ends lost 7 bases and 7 bases respectively, with 13 bases between them. This CDR3 is 13 amino acids long. The germline CDR1 and CDR2 sequences are LNHDA and SQIVND (reference sequence). As DNA, the CDR3 is TGTGCCAGTATGGGTTCGGGGGTCGGGGAGCTGTTTTTT. Translation gives CASMGSGVGELFF.

The chain is built from TRBV2 and TRBJ1-1; 10 bases fit TRBD1. Germline V CDR1 and CDR2: SNHLY, FYNNEI. The length of the CDR3 is 14 residues. J gave up 7 bases and V 9 bases, and 11 bases lay outside the gene matches. In DNA form, the CDR3 reads TGTGCCAGTCGACGACAGGGGGCTGGCAGTGAAGCTTTCTTT. It encodes CASRRQGAGSEAFF.

V is TRBV3-1 and J is TRBJ2-3; 11 nucleotides match TRBD2. J gave up 9 bases and V 4 bases, and 6 bases lay outside the gene matches. In germline, CDR1 is LGHDT, CDR2 YNNKEL (reference sequence). The CDR3 has 14 residues. CDR3 nucleotides: TGTGCCAGCAGCCTGGGGACTAGCGGTAGGACGCAGTATTTT. Translation: CASSLGTSGRTQYF.

The V and J genes are TRBV19 and TRBJ1-1; D remains unclear. Germline V gives CDR1 LNHDA, CDR2 SQIVND (reference sequence). Trimming removed 3 bases from V and 7 bases from J, with 12 bases in between. CDR3 size: 13 residues. Here the CDR3 reads CASSISSGGEAFF. The CDR3 nucleotides read TGTGCCAGTAGTATCAGCTCAGGAGGTGAAGCTTTCTTT. Full variable domain (remainder filled in from reference TRBV19 and TRBJ1-1): DGGITQSPKYLFRKEGQNVTLSCEQNLNHDAMYWYRQDPGQGLRLIYYSQIVNDFQKGDIAEGYSVSREKKESFPLTVTSAQKNPTAFYLCASSISSGGEAFFGQGTRLTVV.

This clonotype has only a few counts. The chain joins TRBV7-2 to TRBJ2-3; D uncertain. This CDR3 has 13 amino acids. Germline lookup yields CDR1 SGHTA and CDR2 FQGNSA. V dropped 1 base and J dropped 1 base, with 3 bases sitting between them. The CDR3 sequence: CASSLGGTDTQYF. The CDR3 DNA is TGTGCCAGCAGCTTAGGTGGCACAGATACGCAGTATTTT.

This chain links TRBV18 with TRBJ2-7, with 9 bases aligning to TRBD1. With 5 bases clipped from V and 6 bases from J, the junction kept 11 bases outside the gene matches. Germline V gene sequence: CDR1 KGHSH, CDR2 LQKENI. The CDR3 extends over 15 amino acids. CDR3 in amino acids: CASSIGQGKLAEQYF. CDR3 sequence (DNA): TGTGCCAGCTCAATCGGACAGGGGAAACTGGCCGAGCAGTACTTC.

This clonotype has a single count. The rearrangement uses TRBV20-1 and TRBJ1-2, with D possibly matching TRBD1 (6 bases). CDR1 DFQATT and CDR2 SNEGSKA come from the germline V gene (reference sequence). Trimming stripped 5 bases from V and 7 bases from J, with 8 bases between. The CDR3 runs to 10 residues. The CDR3 nucleotides read TGCAGTGCTGACAGGAGTGGCTACACCTTC. It translates to CSADRSGYTF.

The chain uses TRBV7-9 and TRBJ2-7; tentative D call: TRBD1 (6 bases). The CDR3 extends over 15 amino acids. The V end was cut by 6 bases, the J end by 3 bases, with 18 bases between. Germline V lookup: CDR1 SEHNR, CDR2 FQNEAQ (reference sequence). The CDR3, as DNA: TGTGCCAGCAGTTCTCAACAGGGAGAGGGCTACGAGCAGTACTTC. As protein: CASSSQQGEGYEQYF.

The CDR3 bases are TGCGCCAGCAGCAGGACAGGGGAGGTAGATACGCAGTATTTT. Translated, it gives CASSRTGEVDTQYF. The genes are TRBV5-1 and TRBJ2-3; 9 bases match TRBD1. Germline lookup yields CDR1 SGHRS and CDR2 YFSETQ. The CDR3 extends over 14 amino acids. The ends lost 4 bases at V and 5 bases at J; junction bases unmatched: 5.

The chain uses TRBV27 and TRBJ1-2; no clear D. Germline V CDR1 and CDR2: MNHEY, SMNVEV (reference sequence). This CDR3 has 13 residues. The V end lost 6 bases, the J end lost 8 bases, and 16 bases lay between the germline ends. The CDR3 bases are TGTGCCAGCAGCCCCTCTCGGAGTAGCGGCTACACCTTC. Translated: CASSPSRSSGYTF.